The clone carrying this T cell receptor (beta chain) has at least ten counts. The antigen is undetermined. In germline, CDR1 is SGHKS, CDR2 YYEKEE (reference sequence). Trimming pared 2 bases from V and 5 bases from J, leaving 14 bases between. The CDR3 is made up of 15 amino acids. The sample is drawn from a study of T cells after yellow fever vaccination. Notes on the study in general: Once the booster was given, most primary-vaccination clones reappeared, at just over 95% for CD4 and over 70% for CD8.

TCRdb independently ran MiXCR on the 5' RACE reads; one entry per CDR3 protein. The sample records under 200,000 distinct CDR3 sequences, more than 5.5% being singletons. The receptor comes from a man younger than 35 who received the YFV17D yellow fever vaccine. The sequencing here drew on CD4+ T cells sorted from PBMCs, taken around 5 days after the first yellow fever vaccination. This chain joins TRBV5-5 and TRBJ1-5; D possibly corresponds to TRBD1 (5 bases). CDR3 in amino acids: CASSFSGGGDQPQHF. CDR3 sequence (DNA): TGTGCCAGCAGCTTTTCGGGGGGAGGGGATCAGCCCCAGCATTTT.